The present T cell receptor beta chain was sequenced within a study of cytomegalovirus exposure and HLA in healthy donors. Overall study context: The 100 to 150 validation repertoires used the same platform as the 550 to 750 first-cohort repertoires, a later analysis reported.

Method: immunoSEQ multiplex PCR; TCRdb's copy keeps in-frame clones and lacks some. The sample has tens of thousands of clones, over 75% seen once; the top ten hold about 2.2%. General study results and limits: Listed as cytomegalovirus-associated were 150 to 200 TCR beta chains. Reports showed the classifier diagnosing cytomegalovirus status with high specificity and sensitivity.

The J segment lost 2 bases and the V segment lost 4 bases, leaving 6 bases of the junction unmatched. There are 15 residues in the CDR3. The germline CDR1 and CDR2 sequences are SGHRS and YFSETQ. On this clone itself: The target antigen is unknown.

The rearrangement links TRBV5-1 to TRBJ1-5; 7 positions agree with TRBD1. Sequencing was carried out using PBMCs. The TCR originated in a woman under 40 in good health and CMV-seronegative. In nucleotides, the CDR3 is TGCGCCAGCAGCATAGACGGACAGGGCAATCAGCCCCAGCATTTT. This encodes CASSIDGQGNQPQHF.